This T cell receptor beta chain was captured by sequencing in a study of CD8+ T cells in alopecia areata. Overall study context: Twice a day, 5 to 10 mg of oral tofacitinib was administered to treated patients.

This sample's treatment: oral pan-JAK inhibitor, 5-10 mg twice daily. Investigators isolated RNA and reverse transcribed it into cDNA to act as the sequencing template. Some clones are missing from TCRdb's copy, which holds only in-frame ones; the method was immunoSEQ multiplex PCR. The table has over 200,000 clones, over 60% seen once; the top ten hold more than 3.5%. Germline V gives CDR1 LGHNA, CDR2 YSLEER. This CDR3 contains 12 residues. The ends were cut back, 0 bases at V and 9 bases at J, with 6 bases in the middle. The rearrangement joins TRBV4-3 to TRBJ2-1, with D unresolved. This TCR was recovered from a human donor with alopecia areata. This sample comprised CD4+ T cells sorted from blood, obtained at week 4, from a patient treated with tofacitinib. CDR3: CASSQEIGEQFF. For the CDR3, the DNA is TGCGCCAGCAGCCAAGAGATCGGTGAGCAGTTCTTC.